This record looks at one T cell receptor beta chain sequence and its context. Its specificity is not known. The data belong to a study of blood T cells in healthy people across ages. Notes on the study in general: The fall in TCR beta diversity per million T cells was roughly linear with age.

Healthy Russian Caucasian donors spanned ages about 6 to 90 years. CDR3 length: 14 amino acids. V was shortened by 6 bases and J by 2 bases, with 13 bases between the two germline ends. CDR1 is WSHSY and CDR2 is SAAADI in the germline V gene. Combining a sample-barcoded 5' primer with a J-beta primer mix, a second PCR ran for roughly 6 to 12 cycles. Each cDNA molecule, via a template-switch adaptor with 12 random nucleotides, was tagged. TCRdb recomputed calls from the 5' RACE reads with MiXCR, one row per CDR3 protein. The top ten hold under 25% of the sample, which has 1.8 million or so distinct CDR3 sequences, 35% to 50% seen once.

V usage is TRBV10-2 and J usage is TRBJ1-1; D not resolved. Sequencing used blood. This receptor was taken from a human donor in good health. CDR3 residues: CASRVRATNTEAFF. CDR3 nucleotide sequence: TGCGCCAGCAGGGTTAGGGCAACCAACACTGAAGCTTTCTTT.